This T cell receptor (beta chain) was sequenced during a study of patients and donors after allogeneic stem cell transplantation. TCRdb analysed the RT-PCR reads with MiXCR anew, one entry per CDR3 protein. This table holds 900,000 to 1,000,000 distinct CDR3 sequences, about a sixth found once. Trimming left V 6 bases short and J 0 bases short, with 15 bases between. The CDR3 is 16 residues long. In this sample, this clonotype turned up a few times. The sequenced sample consisted of blood, either unsorted or a sorted T cell fraction (not recorded which). The sequence derives from a human donor who was either an allogeneic HSCT recipient or a stem cell or donor lymphocyte infusion donor (not recorded which). It is not recorded whose cells these are; they may come from a transplant donor. The chain uses TRBV12-3 or TRBV12-4 and TRBJ1-5, with no clear D. CDR3 sequence (DNA): TGTGCCAGCAGCCGGTTTCCGGGGTATAGCAATCAGCCCCAGCATTTT. It specifies CASSRFPGYSNQPQHF.